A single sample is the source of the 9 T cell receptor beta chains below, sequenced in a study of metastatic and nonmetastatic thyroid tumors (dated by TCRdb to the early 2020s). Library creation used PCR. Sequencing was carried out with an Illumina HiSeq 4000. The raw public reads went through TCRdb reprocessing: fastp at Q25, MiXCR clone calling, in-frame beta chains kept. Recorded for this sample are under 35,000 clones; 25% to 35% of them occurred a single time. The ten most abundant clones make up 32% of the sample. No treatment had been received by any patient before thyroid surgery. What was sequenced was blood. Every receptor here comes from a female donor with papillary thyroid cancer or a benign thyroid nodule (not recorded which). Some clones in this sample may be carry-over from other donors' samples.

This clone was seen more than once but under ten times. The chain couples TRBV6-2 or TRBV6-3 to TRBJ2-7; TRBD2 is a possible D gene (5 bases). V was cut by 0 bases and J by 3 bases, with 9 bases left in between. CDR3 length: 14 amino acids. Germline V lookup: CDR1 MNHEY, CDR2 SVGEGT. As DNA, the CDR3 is TGTGCCAGCAGTTACTCTCCGGGGATCTACGAGCAGTACTTC. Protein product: CASSYSPGIYEQYF.

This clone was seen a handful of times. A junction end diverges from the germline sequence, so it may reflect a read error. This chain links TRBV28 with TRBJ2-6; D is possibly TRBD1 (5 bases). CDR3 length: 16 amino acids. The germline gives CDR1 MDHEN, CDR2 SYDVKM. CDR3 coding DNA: TGTGCCAGCAGTTTAGGTGACAACTCTGGGGCCAACTTCCTGACTTTC. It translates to CASSLGDNSGANFLTF.

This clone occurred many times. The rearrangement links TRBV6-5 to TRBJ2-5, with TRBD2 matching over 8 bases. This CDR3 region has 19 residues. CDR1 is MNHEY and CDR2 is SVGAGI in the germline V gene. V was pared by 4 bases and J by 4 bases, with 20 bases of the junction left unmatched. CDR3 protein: CASSSWEGGKSGSVETQYF. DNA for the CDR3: TGTGCCAGCAGTTCCTGGGAAGGGGGGAAGAGCGGGAGCGTAGAGACCCAGTACTTC.

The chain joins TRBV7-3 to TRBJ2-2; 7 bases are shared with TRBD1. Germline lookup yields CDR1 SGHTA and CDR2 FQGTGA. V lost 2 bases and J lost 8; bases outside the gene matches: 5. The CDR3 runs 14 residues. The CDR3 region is CASSLEGTVGELFF. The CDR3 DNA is TGTGCCAGCAGCTTAGAGGGGACAGTGGGGGAGCTGTTTTTT.

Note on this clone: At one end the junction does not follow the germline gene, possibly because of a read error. CDR3 sequence (DNA): TGTGCCAGCAGACAGGGCCCGGCTGGCGCGGGGGTCGAGCCGTACTTC. This gives the protein CASRQGPAGAGVEPYF. The chain couples TRBV6-2 or TRBV6-3 to TRBJ2-7, with D possibly TRBD2 on 7 matching bases. CDR3 size: 16 residues. Germline CDR1 MNHEY, CDR2 SVGEGT.

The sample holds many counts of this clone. The CDR3 DNA sequence: TGTGCCAGCCTGCTGGGAGAGCAGTACTTC. The encoded protein is CASLLGEQYF. The genes are TRBV2 and TRBJ2-7; D ambiguous. V lost 8 bases to trimming and J lost 7 bases, with 9 bases between them. Germline V gene sequence: CDR1 SNHLY, CDR2 FYNNEI. The CDR3 consists of 10 residues. The full variable domain, in which reference TRBV2 and TRBJ2-7 provide the parts outside the CDR3, is EPEVTQTPSHQVTQMGQEVILRCVPISNHLYFYWYRQILGQKVEFLVSFYNNEISEKSEIFDDQFSVERPDGSNFTLKIRSTKLEDSAMYFCASLLGEQYFGPGTRLTVT.

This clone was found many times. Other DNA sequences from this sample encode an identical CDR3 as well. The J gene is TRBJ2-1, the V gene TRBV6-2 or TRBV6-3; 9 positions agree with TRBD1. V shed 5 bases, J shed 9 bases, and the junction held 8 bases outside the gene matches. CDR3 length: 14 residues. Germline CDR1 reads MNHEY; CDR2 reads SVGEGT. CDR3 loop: CASSPGTGSGEQFF. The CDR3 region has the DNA TGTGCCAGCAGTCCCGGGACAGGGAGCGGTGAGCAGTTCTTC.

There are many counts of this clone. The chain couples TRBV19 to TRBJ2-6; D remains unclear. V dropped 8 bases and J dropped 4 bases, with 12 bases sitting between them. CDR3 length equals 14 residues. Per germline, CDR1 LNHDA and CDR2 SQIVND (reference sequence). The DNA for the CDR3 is TGTGCCAGTGGACCAATAGCAGGGGCCAACGTCCTGACTTTC. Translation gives CASGPIAGANVLTF.

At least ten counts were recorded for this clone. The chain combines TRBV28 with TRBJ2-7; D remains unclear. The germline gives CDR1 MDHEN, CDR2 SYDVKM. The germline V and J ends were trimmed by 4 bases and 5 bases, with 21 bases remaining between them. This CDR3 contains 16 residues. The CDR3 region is CASSSLEYPLLNEQYF. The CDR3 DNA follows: TGTGCCAGCAGTTCCCTTGAGTATCCCCTACTCAACGAGCAGTACTTC.